This entry lists 5 T cell receptor beta chains sequenced from one sample in a study of cytomegalovirus exposure and HLA in healthy donors. Primers for the PCR totalled 60 Vbeta and 13 Jbeta. TCRdb keeps only in-frame clones here, not all; method: immunoSEQ multiplex PCR. The sample records about 150,000 clones, over 75% being singletons. Sequencing input: PBMCs. These receptors all come from a woman aged 40 to 50 in good health and CMV-seropositive.

This clone was counted a few times. The rearrangement links TRBV30 to TRBJ2-7, with TRBD2 identical over 12 bases. Germline values: CDR1 GTSNPN, CDR2 SVGIG (reference sequence). CDR3 length: 16 residues. The V gene end was trimmed by 0 bases and the J gene end by 2 bases; junction bases not matched to a gene: 5. The CDR3 DNA reads as TGTGCCTGGAGTGTACGTCTAGCGGGAGGGCCCTACGAGCAGTACTTC. This sequence encodes CAWSVRLAGGPYEQYF.

The chain recombines TRBV28 with TRBJ1-5; no clear D gene. Trimming pared 2 bases from V and 4 bases from J, leaving 6 bases between. Germline V gives CDR1 MDHEN, CDR2 SYDVKM. The CDR3 contains 13 residues. This CDR3 reads CASSLNINQPQHF. Here the CDR3 DNA reads TGTGCCAGCAGTTTAAACATAAATCAGCCCCAGCATTTT. The variable domain in full, completed from reference TRBV28 and TRBJ1-5, reads DVKVTQSSRYLVKRTGEKVFLECVQDMDHENMFWYRQDPGLGLRLIYFSYDVKMKEKGDIPEGYSVSREKKERFSLILESASTNQTSMYLCASSLNINQPQHFGDGTRLSIL.

J is TRBJ1-1 and V is TRBV2, with D maybe TRBD1 (5 bases). The CDR3 is 11 amino acids. The germline CDR1 and CDR2 sequences are SNHLY and FYNNEI. CDR3 coding DNA: TGTGTCGTTCAGGGGAACACTGAAGCTTTCTTT. Translated, it gives CVVQGNTEAFF.

V and J are TRBV30 and TRBJ1-3; D call uncertain. The CDR3 runs 14 residues. The V gene's germline CDR1 is GTSNPN and CDR2 SVGIG (reference sequence). V was trimmed by 1 base and J by 4 bases, leaving 11 bases between them. CDR3 in amino acids: CAWSGGVYGNTIYF. The CDR3 nucleotides are TGTGCCTGGAGTGGCGGGGTCTACGGAAACACCATATATTTT.

J is TRBJ2-1 and V is TRBV5-1; 10 bases agree with TRBD2. Germline CDR1 SGHRS, CDR2 YFSETQ. The CDR3 spans 15 residues. Unmatched junction bases numbered 7, after V lost 2 bases and J lost 8 bases. In DNA form, the CDR3 reads TGCGCCAGCAGCTTTAAAGCGGGAGGGCCGGATGAGCAGTTCTTC. It encodes CASSFKAGGPDEQFF.